This entry features one TCR beta chain sequence. Its target is unknown. A clone one base away is much larger, so this may be a read error. This sample is part of a study of T cells in Graves' hyperthyroidism and ophthalmopathy. Points from the study as a whole: Expanded thyroid clonotypes (above 0.001) were mostly also found in blood.

Ophthalmopathy patients had moderate-to-severe active disease, CAS ≥3, NOSPECS ≥4, and disease duration under 3 months. Uncontrolled infection, other autoimmune disease, pregnancy or lactation excluded patients. Thyroid ultrasound, orbital computed tomography, clinical symptoms, and serum thyroxine and TRAb underpinned diagnoses. Amplification targeted TCR beta CDR3 regions from RNA transcripts. TCR CDR3 regions were first amplified by RT-PCR with HTBI primers. TCRdb fed the multiplex PCR reads into MiXCR, producing one record per CDR3 protein. The sample shows approximately 250,000 distinct CDR3 sequences, around 24% of them seen only once. Per germline, CDR1 ENHRY and CDR2 SYGVKD. The length of the CDR3 is 14 residues. Trimming removed 0 bases at V and 4 bases at J, with 9 bases between.

The chain is built from TRBV10-3 and TRBJ1-2; D is unclear. The sequenced sample was blood. The TCR comes from a woman aged 40 to 50 with Graves' ophthalmopathy. This chain's CDR3 is CAISESDDFYGYTF. As DNA, the CDR3 is TGTGCCATCAGTGAGTCCGATGACTTCTATGGCTACACCTTC.